Presented here are 28 T cell receptor beta chains from one specimen sequenced in a study of T cell clonality in common variable immunodeficiency. Some clones are missing from TCRdb's copy, which holds only in-frame ones; the method was immunoSEQ multiplex PCR. This sample carries about 45,000 clones, none of them present only once. What was sequenced was peripheral blood mononuclear cells. The receptors here all came from a person aged 18-70 years in good health.

The table lists this clone with many counts. The CDR3 extends 3 residues past the end of the read, so its final part is completed from the germline J gene. This chain joins TRBV9 and TRBJ2-5, with D maybe TRBD2 (6 bases). Germline V gene sequence: CDR1 SGDLS, CDR2 YYNGEE. This CDR3 has 15 amino acids. The V end lost 0 bases, the J end lost 3 bases, and 12 bases lay between the germline ends. The covered CDR3 bases are TGTGCCAGCAGCGTAGAAGCGGGCTTAAAAGAGACC. This gives the protein CASSVEAGLKET. The entire CDR3 is CASSVEAGLKETQYF.

This clone has at least ten counts. The read gets to within 3 residues of the CDR3 end, and the germline J gene fills in the rest. The V call is TRBV19, the J call TRBJ2-2; the match to TRBD2 covers 8 bases. CDR3 length: 14 amino acids. CDR1 and CDR2 from the germline V gene are LNHDA and SQIVND (reference sequence). The ends lost 6 bases at V and 4 bases at J; junction bases unmatched: 4. The CDR3 here is CASSPGRGTGELFF. The CDR3 DNA, read in part, is TGTGCCAGTAGCCCCGGGAGGGGCACCGGGGAG.

This clone was detected ten times or more. The read ends 3 residues before the CDR3 terminus; that terminus is restored from the germline J gene. The chain joins TRBV7-9 to TRBJ2-1, with a weak D call TRBD2 (5 bases). The CDR3 covers 14 residues. V was shortened by 7 bases and J by 7 bases, with 17 bases between the two germline ends. The germline V gene has CDR1 SEHNR and CDR2 FQNEAQ (reference sequence). The chain's CDR3 is CASTRSGRRNEQFF. CDR3 bases read: TGTGCCAGCACCCGATCAGGTCGGAGGAATGAG. Looking up the rest from reference TRBV7-9 and TRBJ2-1 gives the full variable domain: DTGVSQNPRHKITKRGQNVTFRCDPISEHNRLYWYRQTLGQGPEFLTYFQNEAQLEKSRLLSDRFSAERPKGSFSTLEIQRTEQGDSAMYLCASTRSGRRNEQFFGPGTRLTVL.

This clone was recorded many times. The observed sequence ends 3 residues before the CDR3 terminus, with the missing tail filled in from the germline J gene. The gene calls are TRBV2 and TRBJ2-2, with TRBD2 matching 14 bases. This CDR3 contains 16 residues. Losses at the gene ends were 7 bases for V and 5 bases for J; bases not matched to a gene: 6. Germline assignment: CDR1 SNHLY and CDR2 FYNNEI. Incomplete CDR3 DNA: TGTGCCAGCATCGAGACTAGCGGGAGGGCTACCGGGGAG. This gives the protein CASIETSGRATGE. In full, the CDR3 reads CASIETSGRATGELFF. The variable domain in full, with the rest retrieved from reference TRBV2 and TRBJ2-2, is EPEVTQTPSHQVTQMGQEVILRCVPISNHLYFYWYRQILGQKVEFLVSFYNNEISEKSEIFDDQFSVERPDGSNFTLKIRSTKLEDSAMYFCASIETSGRATGELFFGEGSRLTVL.

There are many counts of this clone. The read ends 3 residues before the CDR3 terminus; that terminus is restored from the germline J gene. V gene TRBV5-1 combines with J gene TRBJ2-2, with D perhaps TRBD1 or TRBD2 (5 bases each). This CDR3 spans 17 amino acids. The germline CDR1 and CDR2 sequences are SGHRS and YFSETQ. V shed 0 bases and J shed 0 bases, with 12 bases lying between them. The sequenced CDR3 bases are TGCGCCAGCAGCTTGGCCTTGAGGGGATCGAACACCGGGGAG. Amino acid sequence: CASSLALRGSNTGE. The whole CDR3 region reads CASSLALRGSNTGELFF.

This clone was seen repeatedly, ten times or more. The junction shows a germline mismatch at one end, possibly a read error. At the DNA level, this CDR3 is encoded by other sequences in the same sample as well. The sequenced part of the CDR3 DNA is TGCGCCAGCAGCTTGTGGGGGCCCACCGGGGAG. Encoded protein: CASSLWGPTGE. The full CDR3 sequence reads CASSLWGPTGELFF. V is TRBV13 and J is TRBJ2-2, with a tentative D call TRBD1 (6 bases). The CDR3 end is not reached by the read, which stops 3 residues before it; the germline J gene fills it in. The CDR3 extends over 14 amino acids. Per germline, CDR1 PRHDT and CDR2 FYEKMQ (reference sequence).

The table lists this clone with many counts. The read gets to within 3 residues of the CDR3 end, and the germline J gene fills in the rest. The V and J genes are TRBV19 and TRBJ1-5; 8 nucleotides match TRBD1. Germline CDR1 reads LNHDA; CDR2 reads SQIVND (reference sequence). The V gene end was trimmed by 7 bases and the J gene end by 4 bases; junction bases not matched to a gene: 12. The CDR3 totals 16 residues. The sequenced CDR3 bases are TGTGCCAGTATGACAGGGGTTGGGAATACTAATCAGCCC. Translated: CASMTGVGNTNQP. The complete CDR3 sequence is CASMTGVGNTNQPQHF.

This clone was seen many times. The read finishes 3 residues shy of the CDR3 end, and the germline J gene is used to complete it. The chain uses TRBV9 and TRBJ2-1; 7 nucleotides agree with TRBD2. CDR1 and CDR2 from the germline V gene are SGDLS and YYNGEE. Trimming cost V 3 bases and J 6 bases; bases outside gene matches: 6. This CDR3 is built from 14 residues. Incomplete CDR3 DNA: TGTGCCAGCAGCGGACAACTAGCGAGCAATGAG. Translated, it gives CASSGQLASNE. The entire CDR3 sequence reads CASSGQLASNEQFF.

The sample holds many counts of this clone. The CDR3 is cut off 3 residues early in the read; its end comes from the germline J gene. This chain connects TRBV10-3 to TRBJ2-5; no clear D. Germline lookup yields CDR1 ENHRY and CDR2 SYGVKD. V was cut by 3 bases and J by 2 bases, with 7 bases left in between. The CDR3 is 13 residues long. The CDR3 DNA, read in part, is TGTGCCATCAGTGACAGGTTGCAAGAGACC. Protein sequence: CAISDRLQET. The entire CDR3 is CAISDRLQETQYF.

The sample holds many counts of this clone. The CDR3 extends 3 residues past the end of the read, so its final part is completed from the germline J gene. The genes are TRBV6-2 or TRBV6-3 and TRBJ2-1; 9 nucleotides match TRBD1. The V gene's germline CDR1 is MNHEY and CDR2 SVGEGT. Trimming cost V 10 bases and J 7 bases; bases outside gene matches: 5. The CDR3 consists of 12 residues. The CDR3 DNA, read in part, is TGTGCCACGGACAGGGGTGGAAATGAG. It is translated as CATDRGGNE. In full, the CDR3 is CATDRGGNEQFF.

In this sample, this clone turned up many times. The read is 3 residues too short to cover the CDR3 end, so that end is filled in from the germline J gene. The chain joins TRBV5-6 to TRBJ2-3; D is unclear. Germline-derived CDR1 and CDR2 are SGHDT and YYEEEE. The ends were cut back, 1 base at V and 0 bases at J, with 9 bases in the middle. The CDR3 spans 15 residues. The CDR3 bases that were read are TGTGCCAGCAGCTTGTTCTCCCGGAGCACAGATACG. Protein sequence: CASSLFSRSTDT. The full CDR3 protein is CASSLFSRSTDTQYF.

This clone has ten or more counts. Read coverage stops 3 residues before the CDR3 terminus; the germline J gene supplies the remainder. This sequence joins TRBV6-1 and TRBJ2-1, with 10 bases that match TRBD2. Germline V gene data show CDR1 as MNHNS and CDR2 as SASEGT. CDR3 size: 15 residues. V trimming: 1 base; J trimming: 5 bases; junction bases outside the gene matches: 2. CDR3 DNA (partial): TGTGCCAGCAGTGAAGAAGCGGGGGGGCACAATGAG. Translated, it gives CASSEEAGGHNE. The CDR3, in full, reads CASSEEAGGHNEQFF.

This clone was seen at least ten times. The CDR3 is cut off 3 residues early in the read; its end comes from the germline J gene. The chain joins TRBV14 to TRBJ2-1, with 9 bases fitting TRBD1. This CDR3 region has 15 residues. J lost 4 bases, V lost 6 bases, and 7 bases had no gene match. The germline gives CDR1 SGHDN, CDR2 FVKESK. CDR3 sequence: CASSQRTGEYNEQFF. CDR3 bases read: TGTGCCAGCAGTCAGAGGACAGGGGAGTACAATGAG. The whole variable domain, filled in from reference TRBV14 and TRBJ2-1, reads EAGVTQFPSHSVIEKGQTVTLRCDPISGHDNLYWYRRVMGKEIKFLLHFVKESKQDESGMPNNRFLAERTGGTYSTLKVQPAELEDSGVYFCASSQRTGEYNEQFFGPGTRLTVL.

Notes on this clone: The read comes to an end 3 residues before the CDR3 does, leaving the germline J gene to fill in the end. The gene calls are TRBV7-9 and TRBJ1-4; 7 nucleotides match TRBD1. Germline lookup yields CDR1 SEHNR and CDR2 FQNEAQ (reference sequence). The CDR3 runs 14 residues. The CDR3 region is CASSQPGTVIELFF. CDR3 DNA, as far as it was read: TGTGCCAGCAGCCAGCCCGGGACAGTAATCGAA.

This clone was recorded at least ten times. The read is 3 residues too short to cover the CDR3 end, so that end is filled in from the germline J gene. At the DNA level, this CDR3 is encoded by other sequences in the same sample as well. The rearrangement links TRBV6-1 to TRBJ2-7, with D possibly called TRBD1 or TRBD2 (5 bases each). CDR3 length: 15 residues. Germline CDR1 reads MNHNS; CDR2 reads SASEGT. V lost 1 base to trimming and J lost 2 bases, with 12 bases between them. The CDR3 bases that were read are TGTGCCAGCAGTGAAGGGGCAGGGAGCCCCTACGAG. Protein sequence: CASSEGAGSPYE. The full-length CDR3 reads as CASSEGAGSPYEQYF.

This clone has at least ten counts. The CDR3 goes on 3 residues after the read ends, and that part is filled in from the germline J gene. V and J are TRBV9 and TRBJ1-2; maybe TRBD1 (6 bases). This CDR3 is built from 14 residues. The V and J ends lost 0 bases and 4 bases respectively, with 10 bases between them. Germline V gene data show CDR1 as SGDLS and CDR2 as YYNGEE. CDR3 bases read: TGTGCCAGCAGCGTAGGAGAGACAGGCTATGGC. Protein product: CASSVGETGYG. The full CDR3 sequence reads CASSVGETGYGYTF.

This clone was counted at least ten times. The read ends 3 residues early relative to the CDR3; the germline J gene fills the gap. The chain employs TRBV5-5 and TRBJ2-7; TRBD2 matches at 9 bases. Unmatched junction bases numbered 4, after V lost 1 base and J lost 2 bases. The germline CDR1 and CDR2 sequences are SGHKS and YYEKEE (reference sequence). This CDR3 has 15 residues. CDR3 sequence: CASSLWTSDTYEQYF. CDR3 DNA, as far as it was read: TGTGCCAGCAGCTTGTGGACTAGCGATACCTACGAG.

This clone occurred many times. The CDR3 end lies 3 residues beyond the end of the read and is filled in from the germline J gene. The chain is built from TRBV11-2 and TRBJ2-7, with TRBD1 matching over 9 bases. Germline CDR1 and CDR2: SGHAT and FQNNGV. Trimming took 1 base from V and 2 from J; bases not matched to a gene: 3. CDR3 length: 15 amino acids. The sequenced CDR3 bases are TGTGCCAGCAGCTTAGTCCGGACAGGGGCCTACGAG. It is translated as CASSLVRTGAYE. The entire CDR3 reads CASSLVRTGAYEQYF.

A few counts support this clone. The CDR3 is cut off 3 residues early in the read; its end comes from the germline J gene. The chain links TRBV13 to TRBJ1-1, with a weak D call TRBD1 (6 bases). The ends were cut back, 5 bases at V and 1 base at J, with 17 bases in the middle. Per germline, CDR1 PRHDT and CDR2 FYEKMQ (reference sequence). This CDR3 region has 16 residues. The part of the CDR3 DNA that was read is TGTGCCAGCAGCACCCAAAGGGGGAAGGCGAACACTGAA. Residues: CASSTQRGKANTE. The whole CDR3 protein is CASSTQRGKANTEAFF.

This clone was seen many times. The read ends 3 residues before the CDR3 terminus; that terminus is restored from the germline J gene. The chain links TRBV11-3 to TRBJ1-4; D possibly corresponds to TRBD1 (5 bases). The CDR3 covers 15 residues. Trimming shortened V by 6 bases and J by 5 bases, and 16 bases separated the two germline ends. CDR1 is SGHNT and CDR2 is YENEEA in the germline V gene. The CDR3 here is CASSSLTAQNEKLFF. The covered CDR3 bases are TGTGCCAGCAGTTCCCTGACAGCCCAAAATGAAAAA. Variable domain in full (rest from reference TRBV11-3 and TRBJ1-4): EAGVVQSPRYKIIEKKQPVAFWCNPISGHNTLYWYLQNLGQGPELLIRYENEEAVDDSQLPKDRFSAERLKGVDSTLKIQPAELGDSAVYLCASSSLTAQNEKLFFGSGTQLSVL.

This clone was seen many times. The read terminates 3 residues before the CDR3 end, so the remaining end is supplied by the germline J gene. The genes are TRBV9 and TRBJ2-1; 9 nucleotides agree with TRBD1. Germline CDR1 is SGDLS and CDR2 is YYNGEE. The CDR3 sequence is 15 residues long. The V segment lost 3 bases and the J segment 9 bases; nucleotides outside the gene matches: 10. The DNA read from the CDR3 is TGTGCCAGCAGCGGGACAGGGGCCGCATGGGGTGAG. Translating it yields CASSGTGAAWGE. From start to end, the CDR3 is CASSGTGAAWGEQFF.

Ten or more counts support this clone. Read sequence stops 3 residues before the CDR3 end, and the germline J gene provides the missing end. This chain connects TRBV9 to TRBJ2-7, with TRBD1 matching 8 bases. Germline CDR1 SGDLS, CDR2 YYNGEE. The J segment lost 0 bases and the V segment lost 4 bases, leaving 3 bases of the junction unmatched. The CDR3 totals 14 residues. The CDR3 is CASSMTGASYEQYF. Incomplete CDR3 DNA: TGTGCCAGCAGCATGACAGGGGCCTCCTACGAG.

This clone has ten or more counts. Read coverage stops 3 residues before the CDR3 terminus; the germline J gene supplies the remainder. J is TRBJ1-2 and V is TRBV2; tentative D call: TRBD1 (5 bases). CDR1 SNHLY and CDR2 FYNNEI come from the germline V gene. V was trimmed by 7 bases and J by 6 bases, leaving 18 bases between them. The CDR3 totals 14 residues. The CDR3 here is CASKEDGTTNGYTF. CDR3 DNA, as far as it was read: TGTGCCAGCAAAGAGGACGGGACTACGAATGGC.

This clone was recorded at least ten times. The DNA ends 3 residues before the CDR3 does, and the rest of the CDR3 is filled in from the germline J gene. V is TRBV7-6 and J is TRBJ1-4; D is unclear. Germline CDR1 is SGHVS and CDR2 is FNYEAQ. CDR3 length equals 15 residues. V was pared by 4 bases and J by 1 base, with 10 bases between. The CDR3: CASSSIVETNEKLFF. The CDR3 DNA, read in part, is TGTGCCAGCAGCTCCATTGTAGAAACTAATGAAAAA. Full variable domain (outside the CDR3, taken from reference TRBV7-6 and TRBJ1-4): GAGVSQSPRYKVTKRGQDVALRCDPISGHVSLYWYRQALGQGPEFLTYFNYEAQQDKSGLPNDRFSAERPEGSISTLTIQRTEQRDSAMYRCASSSIVETNEKLFFGSGTQLSVL.

This clone occurred many times. The observed sequence ends 3 residues before the CDR3 terminus, with the missing tail filled in from the germline J gene. The chain has TRBV4-2 and TRBJ2-1; 12 bases are shared with TRBD2. The junction had 11 bases not matched to a gene; V was cut back by 4 bases and J by 4 bases. The CDR3 length is 18 residues. CDR1 and CDR2 from the germline V gene are LGHNA and YNFKEQ. The part of the CDR3 DNA that was read is TGTGCCAGCAGCCCGAAGGGGCTAGCGGGGGGGCCGTACAATGAG. Translated, it gives CASSPKGLAGGPYNE. The CDR3 as a whole reads CASSPKGLAGGPYNEQFF.

The table lists this clone with many counts. The read falls 3 residues short of the CDR3 end, and the missing part is taken from the germline J gene. This chain uses TRBV5-1 with TRBJ2-2, with D perhaps matching TRBD2 (7 bases). The CDR3 totals 20 residues. V lost 0 bases to trimming and J lost 3 bases, with 24 bases between them. Germline-derived CDR1 and CDR2 are SGHRS and YFSETQ. CDR3 in amino acids: CASSLDPHLAAKGDTGELFF. CDR3 DNA (partial): TGCGCCAGCAGCTTGGACCCCCACCTAGCGGCCAAGGGGGACACCGGGGAG.

This clone came up many times. The CDR3 end lies 3 residues beyond the end of the read and is filled in from the germline J gene. The J gene is TRBJ2-3, the V gene TRBV14, with 7 bases identical to TRBD2. The CDR3 is 19 residues long. Germline V gene sequence: CDR1 SGHDN, CDR2 FVKESK. V dropped 0 bases and J dropped 3; count of bases not matched to a gene: 15. CDR3: CASSQDWDLSGGQTDTQYF. Partial CDR3 DNA: TGTGCCAGCAGCCAAGATTGGGACTTATCGGGAGGCCAGACAGATACG.

This clone was counted many times. The read finishes 3 residues shy of the CDR3 end, and the germline J gene is used to complete it. V is TRBV18 and J is TRBJ1-2; tentatively, D is TRBD1 (6 bases). Looked up from germline, CDR1 is KGHSH and CDR2 is LQKENI. V lost 2 bases to trimming and J lost 6 bases, with 16 bases between them. The CDR3 has 15 residues. The CDR3 sequence: CASSPTGNPWDGYTF. The sequenced part of the CDR3 DNA is TGTGCCAGCTCACCAACAGGGAATCCGTGGGATGGC.